A selection of T cell receptor beta chains follows, all from one sample in a study of T cells in Graves' hyperthyroidism and ophthalmopathy. TCRdb used MiXCR to reprocess the multiplex PCR reads, holding one entry per CDR3 protein. The table shows under 300,000 distinct CDR3 sequences, with less than 30% occurring only once. Sequencing input: blood. These receptors originate from a man aged 35-49 years with Graves' hyperthyroidism that later progressed to Graves' ophthalmopathy. Both conserved end residues are part of each CDR3. A D gene is named only where the DNA matches it firmly. Size is stated for part of the rows, as once, few or many counts, or as a class when the clone is expanded.

d_gene,v_gene,abundance,j_gene,CDR3aa,CDR3nt
NA,TRBV6-1,many,TRBJ2-7,CASTPGDGSTYEQYF,TGTGCCAGCACCCCTGGGGACGGATCCACCTACGAGCAGTACTTC
TRBD1,TRBV6-2/TRBV6-3,many,TRBJ1-1,CASSFFSGGLEAFF,TGTGCCAGCAGTTTCTTTTCAGGGGGGTTAGAAGCTTTCTTT
NA,TRBV2,many,TRBJ1-2,CASSLRGSISGYTF,TGTGCCAGCAGTCTAAGGGGCTCTATCTCAGGCTACACCTTC
NA,TRBV6-1,NA,TRBJ2-7,CASRSGVVEQYF,TGTGCCAGCAGATCAGGGGTCGTGGAGCAGTACTTC
NA,TRBV5-1,NA,TRBJ2-7,CASSLDQTSTYEQYF,TGCGCCAGCAGCTTGGATCAGACGAGTACCTACGAGCAGTACTTC
TRBD1,TRBV28,many,TRBJ2-2,CASSRPGTGDTGELFF,TGTGCCAGCAGCAGACCCGGGACAGGGGATACCGGGGAGCTGTTTTTT
NA,TRBV6-1,many,TRBJ2-7,CASTTTPGRGVYEQYF,TGTGCCAGCACCACCACCCCGGGGCGGGGAGTCTACGAGCAGTACTTC
TRBD1,TRBV7-2,NA,TRBJ2-7,CASSLMTGSYEQYF,TGTGCCAGCAGCTTGATGACAGGGTCCTACGAGCAGTACTTC
NA,TRBV9,many,TRBJ2-7,CASSGRLLGEQYF,TGTGCCAGCAGCGGGAGGCTGCTGGGGGAGCAGTACTTC
NA,TRBV20-1,many,TRBJ2-5,CSAHMEGLPETQYF,TGCAGTGCCCACATGGAGGGCCTTCCGGAGACCCAGTACTTC
TRBD2,TRBV27,NA,TRBJ2-5,CASSFGVAGGVETQYF,TGTGCCAGCAGTTTTGGGGTAGCGGGAGGTGTCGAGACCCAGTACTTC
NA,TRBV6-2/TRBV6-3,many,TRBJ2-7,CASSYSGIGSVPFWTYEQYF,TGTGCCAGCAGTTACTCCGGTATCGGTAGCGTCCCCTTTTGGACCTACGAGCAGTACTTC
TRBD2,TRBV27,NA,TRBJ2-7,CASSPSASGAYEQYF,TGTGCCAGCAGCCCCTCGGCTAGCGGGGCCTACGAGCAGTACTTC
TRBD1,TRBV7-2,many,TRBJ1-2,CASSFRDRPNYGYTF,TGTGCCAGCAGCTTCCGGGACAGGCCAAACTATGGCTACACCTTC
NA,TRBV11-2,once,TRBJ2-5,CASSLGRSARVGETQYF,TGTGCCAGCAGCCTAGGGAGGTCGGCTAGAGTTGGAGAGACCCAGTACTTC
NA,TRBV28,many,TRBJ1-2,CATEPFDGYTF,TGTGCCACAGAACCCTTCGATGGCTACACCTTC
TRBD2,TRBV10-2,many,TRBJ2-7,CASSRTSGGYEQYF,TGCGCCAGCAGTCGGACTAGCGGGGGTTACGAGCAGTACTTC
TRBD1,TRBV6-5,few,TRBJ1-5,CASSRDRALNQPQHF,TGTGCCAGCAGTCGGGACAGGGCCCTGAATCAGCCCCAGCATTTT
TRBD1,TRBV29-1,many,TRBJ2-2,CSVISDRGPTGELFF,TGCAGCGTAATTTCAGACAGGGGCCCCACCGGGGAGCTGTTTTTT
TRBD2,TRBV7-8,NA,TRBJ2-7,CASSLARTSGFSYEQYF,TGTGCCAGCAGCTTAGCAAGGACTAGCGGCTTCTCCTACGAGCAGTACTTC
TRBD1,TRBV11-3,NA,TRBJ2-7,CASSLDRATYEQYF,TGTGCCAGCAGTTTGGACAGGGCCACCTACGAGCAGTACTTC
NA,TRBV18,few,TRBJ1-3,CASSLGQNSGNTIYF,TGTGCCAGCTCGCTAGGACAAAACTCTGGAAACACCATATATTTT
NA,TRBV19,NA,TRBJ2-7,CASTPTGSSYEQYF,TGTGCCAGTACCCCGACAGGTTCCTCCTACGAGCAGTACTTC
TRBD2,TRBV6-1,many,TRBJ2-7,CASSEALAGGPYEQYF,TGTGCCAGCAGTGAGGCACTAGCGGGAGGACCCTACGAGCAGTACTTC
NA,TRBV4-2,once,TRBJ2-2,CASSHTKGDTGELFF,TGTGCCAGCAGCCATACCAAGGGAGACACCGGGGAGCTGTTTTTT
TRBD2,TRBV4-1,many,TRBJ2-5,CASSQAPGLTETQYF,TGCGCCAGCAGCCAAGCTCCGGGACTAACGGAGACCCAGTACTTC
NA,TRBV28,many,TRBJ2-7,CASGPRRRAYEQYF,TGTGCCAGCGGACCTAGGCGGCGGGCCTACGAGCAGTACTTC
TRBD1,TRBV7-8,many,TRBJ1-5,CASSTGTGVNQPQHF,TGTGCCAGCAGCACAGGGACAGGGGTCAATCAGCCCCAGCATTTT
NA,TRBV2,many,TRBJ2-5,CASMRPVGQTYQETQYF,TGTGCCAGCATGCGTCCTGTGGGACAAACGTACCAAGAGACCCAGTACTTC
TRBD1,TRBV11-2,many,TRBJ1-3,CASSLLGTGGLGTIYF,TGTGCCAGCAGCTTACTAGGAACAGGGGGCCTTGGCACCATATATTTT
TRBD1,TRBV7-2,NA,TRBJ2-7,CASSLLRTGVDEQYF,TGTGCCAGCAGCTTACTTAGGACAGGGGTGGACGAGCAGTACTTC
NA,TRBV12-3/TRBV12-4,NA,TRBJ2-5,CASSLGGRLRETQYF,TGTGCCAGCAGCTTAGGGGGACGGTTAAGAGAGACCCAGTACTTC
NA,TRBV24-1,many,TRBJ1-5,CATSGGLNQPQHF,TGTGCCACCAGCGGGGGTTTAAATCAGCCCCAGCATTTT
NA,TRBV7-8,many,TRBJ1-1,CASSLEVGGTEAFF,TGTGCCAGCAGCTTAGAAGTTGGGGGGACTGAAGCTTTCTTT
NA,TRBV10-3,many,TRBJ2-5,CAISRDKQETQYF,TGTGCCATCAGCCGGGACAAGCAAGAGACCCAGTACTTC
NA,TRBV12-3/TRBV12-4,many,TRBJ1-5,CASSLEGDRGNQPQHF,TGTGCCAGCAGTTTAGAGGGGGATCGGGGCAATCAGCCCCAGCATTTT
NA,TRBV18,many,TRBJ2-7,CASSPGYEQYF,TGTGCCAGCAGTCCCGGCTACGAGCAGTACTTC
TRBD1,TRBV9,few,TRBJ2-2,CASSFRDRNTGELFF,TGTGCCAGCAGCTTCCGGGACAGAAACACCGGGGAGCTGTTTTTT
TRBD2,TRBV28,many,TRBJ2-7,CASSLGLAGGVSYEQYF,TGTGCCAGCAGTTTGGGGCTAGCGGGAGGGGTCTCCTACGAGCAGTACTTC